This T cell receptor beta chain comes out of a study of cytomegalovirus exposure and HLA in healthy donors. Whole-study results and caveats: Presence/absence analyses assumed roughly uniform sequencing depth across donors.

Remarks on this clone: Its antigen is unknown.

The study ran its PCR with 60 Vbeta and 13 Jbeta primers. Clones were read by immunoSEQ multiplex PCR, and TCRdb kept only the in-frame ones, dropping some. The sample shows over 80,000 clones, over 65% of them seen only once. The CDR3 is 15 amino acids. V trimming: 6 bases; J trimming: 5 bases; junction bases outside the gene matches: 7. CDR1 and CDR2 from the germline V gene are LNHNV and YYDKDF (reference sequence). The chain employs TRBV15 and TRBJ2-1; 10 bases map to TRBD2. The receptor was isolated from a man over 45 in good health and CMV-seronegative. Sequencing input: PBMCs. The CDR3 loop is CATSESLAGDNEQFF. DNA of the CDR3: TGTGCCACCAGTGAAAGTCTAGCGGGGGACAATGAGCAGTTCTTC.